One sample yielded the 31 T cell receptor beta chains listed below, sequenced in a study of T cells after yellow fever vaccination. TCRdb used MiXCR to reprocess the 5' RACE reads, holding one entry per CDR3 protein. The sample lists about 400,000 distinct CDR3 sequences, around 6.4% occurring once. The sample consisted of PBMCs, taken 5 days after the yellow fever booster vaccination. These TCRs come from a man aged 25 to 40 who received the YFV17D yellow fever vaccine.

This clonotype was counted between two and nine times. This chain uses TRBV30 with TRBJ2-1, with unresolved D. Germline loops: CDR1 GTSNPN, CDR2 SVGIG (reference sequence). V was trimmed by 2 bases and J by 4 bases, leaving 6 bases between them. The CDR3 spans 12 residues. The chain's CDR3 is CAWSKVYNEQFF. The CDR3 coding sequence is TGTGCCTGGAGTAAAGTATACAATGAGCAGTTCTTC.

This clonotype was found many times. The chain carries TRBV27 and TRBJ2-2, with D possibly called TRBD1 or TRBD2 (5 bases each). This CDR3 contains 13 residues. Trimming left V 1 base short and J 5 bases short, with 5 bases between. Germline V CDR1 and CDR2: MNHEY, SMNVEV (reference sequence). The CDR3 reads CASSLWGTGELFF. The CDR3 DNA is TGTGCCAGCAGTTTATGGGGGACCGGGGAGCTGTTTTTT.

This clonotype was detected many times. The chain combines TRBV7-2 with TRBJ2-2, with no clear D. V lost 1 base and J 6 bases, leaving 9 bases between the germline ends. Germline V gene data show CDR1 as SGHTA and CDR2 as FQGNSA. CDR3 length: 14 amino acids. CDR3 DNA sequence: TGTGCCAGCAGCTTAGTAGGTCACCCCGGGGAGCTGTTTTTT. Translation gives CASSLVGHPGELFF.

This clonotype was detected ten times or more. The chain carries TRBV10-3 and TRBJ2-7; tentatively, D is TRBD1 (5 bases). The CDR3 extends over 17 amino acids. From germline, CDR1 is ENHRY and CDR2 SYGVKD. V dropped 4 bases and J dropped 4 bases, with 23 bases sitting between them. The CDR3 reads CAISGPEGVSSAYEQYF. The CDR3 DNA reads TGTGCCATCAGTGGACCAGAAGGGGTCAGTTCAGCATACGAGCAGTACTTC.

CDR3 coding DNA: TGTGCCAGCAGTTTACAGGAGGTGCTCCATGGCTACACCTTC. Translation gives CASSLQEVLHGYTF. The rearrangement uses TRBV6-2 or TRBV6-3 and TRBJ1-2, with TRBD1 as a possible D gene (5 bases). CDR3 length equals 14 residues. Per germline, CDR1 MNHEY and CDR2 SVGEGT. Trimming cost V 4 bases and J 6 bases, with 15 bases left between them.

This clonotype was counted between two and nine times. V gene TRBV12-3 or TRBV12-4 combines with J gene TRBJ2-7, with 10 bases identical to TRBD1. The trim removed 5 bases at V and 3 bases at J, leaving 7 bases unmatched. CDR3 length: 15 amino acids. CDR3 DNA: TGTGCCAGCAGTGGGCGGGACAGGGGTATCTACGAGCAGTACTTC. Its translation is CASSGRDRGIYEQYF.

The CDR3 region has the DNA TGCAGTGCCACCCACGACAGCGCAGATACGCAGTATTTT. Translation: CSATHDSADTQYF. The gene calls are TRBV20-1 and TRBJ2-3, with D perhaps matching TRBD1 (5 bases). The CDR3 is 13 residues long. Germline V gives CDR1 DFQATT, CDR2 SNEGSKA (reference sequence). The V gene lost 6 bases and the J gene lost 4 bases, with 14 bases spanning the gap.

The sample holds a few counts of this clonotype. The chain uses TRBV10-3 and TRBJ2-1; 9 positions agree with TRBD2. The CDR3 has 13 residues. CDR1 is ENHRY and CDR2 is SYGVKD in the germline V gene. Trimming cost V 10 bases and J 8 bases; bases outside gene matches: 9. CDR3 DNA sequence: TGTGCCACGAGCGGGAGGCCGCGTGATGAGCAGTTCTTC. As protein: CATSGRPRDEQFF.

The chain uses TRBV29-1 and TRBJ2-5; TRBD2 matches at 10 bases. Germline CDR1 is SQVTM and CDR2 is ANQGSEA. Trimming took 1 base from V and 5 from J; bases not matched to a gene: 4. This CDR3 has 14 amino acids. For the CDR3, the DNA is TGCAGCGTTGAAGGGCTAGCGGGAGTTGAGACCCAGTACTTC. It encodes CSVEGLAGVETQYF.

The sample holds a few counts of this clonotype. The V gene is TRBV7-3, the J gene TRBJ2-1; 8 bases map to TRBD2. The CDR3 consists of 14 residues. Germline CDR1 reads SGHTA; CDR2 reads FQGTGA. After removal of 2 bases from V and 7 bases from J, the junction contained 4 bases not matched to a gene. For the CDR3, the DNA is TGTGCCAGCAGCTTAGGACTAGCCCCAAATGAGCAGTTCTTC. Its protein is CASSLGLAPNEQFF.

This clonotype was counted many times. The chain recombines TRBV9 with TRBJ2-1; possibly TRBD2 for D (5 bases). Germline V CDR1 and CDR2: SGDLS, YYNGEE. CDR3 length equals 13 residues. The V and J ends lost 4 bases and 9 bases respectively, with 14 bases between them. CDR3 amino acids: CASSTSAESEQFF. In DNA form, the CDR3 reads TGTGCCAGCAGCACTTCAGCGGAGAGTGAGCAGTTCTTC.

Ten or more counts support this clonotype. The V gene is TRBV7-2, the J gene TRBJ2-7, with D possibly being TRBD2 (6 bases). The germline V gene has CDR1 SGHTA and CDR2 FQGNSA. This CDR3 has 14 residues. Trimming shortened V by 5 bases and J by 4 bases, and 15 bases separated the two germline ends. The CDR3 region has the DNA TGTGCCAGCAGCCAATTGAGCGGGTTTTACGAGCAGTACTTC. Translating it yields CASSQLSGFYEQYF. Based on the CDR3 plus reference TRBV7-2 and TRBJ2-7, the full variable domain is GAGVSQSPSNKVTEKGKDVELRCDPISGHTALYWYRQSLGQGLEFLIYFQGNSAPDKSGLPSDRFSAERTGGSVSTLTIQRTQQEDSAVYLCASSQLSGFYEQYFGPGTRLTVT.

The chain links TRBV7-2 to TRBJ2-7; no clear D. CDR1 is SGHTA, CDR2 FQGNSA, per germline. Trimming stripped 1 base from V and 2 bases from J, with 15 bases between. The CDR3 consists of 16 residues. The CDR3 is CASSLVKQNSAYEQYF. The CDR3 DNA is TGTGCCAGCAGCTTAGTTAAACAGAACAGTGCCTACGAGCAGTACTTC.

This clonotype was counted between two and nine times. The chain joins TRBV30 to TRBJ2-1; 11 bases are a match to TRBD2. V trimming: 2 bases; J trimming: 8 bases; junction bases outside the gene matches: 5. The CDR3 loop spans 14 amino acids. Germline values: CDR1 GTSNPN, CDR2 SVGIG (reference sequence). This CDR3 is CAWSYSGRADEQFF. CDR3 bases: TGTGCCTGGAGTTATAGCGGGAGGGCCGATGAGCAGTTCTTC.

With regard to this clonotype: This may arise from a read error, as a much more abundant clone is one base away. The rearrangement uses TRBV11-2 and TRBJ2-2; a weak D match, TRBD1 (6 bases). The CDR3 length is 18 residues. Germline V gives CDR1 SGHAT, CDR2 FQNNGV. Trimming took 0 bases from V and 3 from J, leaving 17 bases between them. The CDR3 DNA sequence: TGTGCCAGCAGCTTAGACGGACTGGGGGCCTGGGACACCGGGGAGCTGTTTTTT. Translating gives CASSLDGLGAWDTGELFF.

This clonotype was seen only a few times. This chain joins TRBV18 and TRBJ1-1; 7 positions match TRBD1. In germline, CDR1 is KGHSH, CDR2 LQKENI. V gave up 4 bases and J gave up 2 bases; unmatched junction bases: 7. The CDR3 has 15 amino acids. CDR3 protein: CASSLPGTANTEAFF. The CDR3 bases are TGTGCCAGCTCACTGCCCGGGACAGCTAACACTGAAGCTTTCTTT.

This clonotype was counted between two and nine times. This chain uses TRBV19 with TRBJ1-1, with D hard to call. Trimming took 5 bases from V and 5 from J, leaving 12 bases between them. This CDR3 has 13 amino acids. CDR1 LNHDA and CDR2 SQIVND come from the germline V gene (reference sequence). DNA for the CDR3: TGTGCCAGTAGTGTCGGGAGAGTTACTGAAGCTTTCTTT. Translated: CASSVGRVTEAFF.

This clonotype was counted between two and nine times. The rearrangement uses TRBV4-3 and TRBJ2-4, with D perhaps TRBD1 (5 bases). The CDR3 is 15 residues long. The germline V and J ends were trimmed by 2 bases and 7 bases, with 15 bases remaining between them. Germline V gene lookup returns CDR1 LGHNA and CDR2 YSLEER. Written as DNA, the CDR3 is TGCGCCAGCAGCCAATCCACAGGCCCTCTGAACATTCAGTACTTC. Translated, it gives CASSQSTGPLNIQYF.

The rearrangement joins TRBV19 to TRBJ2-1; 7 nucleotides match TRBD1. CDR1 is LNHDA and CDR2 is SQIVND in the germline V gene (reference sequence). This CDR3 spans 16 amino acids. Losses at the gene ends were 4 bases for V and 0 bases for J; bases not matched to a gene: 6. The chain's CDR3 is CASSKPTGVSYNEQFF. The CDR3 coding sequence is TGTGCCAGTAGTAAACCCACAGGGGTCTCCTACAATGAGCAGTTCTTC.

This clonotype was seen many times. J is TRBJ2-5 and V is TRBV7-2; unclear D gene. The germline gives CDR1 SGHTA, CDR2 FQGNSA. The CDR3 totals 13 residues. V lost 5 bases and J 5 bases, leaving 12 bases between the germline ends. CDR3 coding DNA: TGTGCCAGCAGCGCCAGGATGGGGGAGACCCAGTACTTC. As protein: CASSARMGETQYF.

This clonotype has at least ten counts. The rearrangement joins TRBV7-9 to TRBJ2-7, with TRBD2 matching 13 bases. Germline trimming cut 4 bases from V and 5 bases from J; bases unmatched to any gene: 5. CDR3 length equals 15 residues. Per germline, CDR1 SEHNR and CDR2 FQNEAQ (reference sequence). CDR3 region: CASSSPGLAGNEQYF. For the CDR3, the DNA is TGTGCCAGCAGCTCGCCGGGACTAGCGGGAAACGAGCAGTACTTC. Combining the CDR3 with reference TRBV7-9 and TRBJ2-7 gives the whole variable domain DTGVSQNPRHKITKRGQNVTFRCDPISEHNRLYWYRQTLGQGPEFLTYFQNEAQLEKSRLLSDRFSAERPKGSFSTLEIQRTEQGDSAMYLCASSSPGLAGNEQYFGPGTRLTVT.

V is TRBV20-1 and J is TRBJ2-7; D not resolved. Per the germline V gene, CDR1 is DFQATT and CDR2 is SNEGSKA (reference sequence). The V gene lost 0 bases and the J gene lost 6 bases, with 15 bases spanning the gap. The CDR3 covers 14 residues. CDR3 nucleotides: TGCAGTGCTAGAGACGGGTCCCAGCCCTCCGAGCAGTACTTC. Translated, it gives CSARDGSQPSEQYF.

V and J are TRBV10-3 and TRBJ2-5; D is perhaps TRBD2 (5 bases). Trimming took off 2 bases at V and 7 bases at J, with 17 bases between the two ends. There are 15 residues in the CDR3. CDR1 is ENHRY, CDR2 SYGVKD, per germline. CDR3 DNA: TGTGCCATCAGTGAGCCCCGAGGAGGAAAGTGGACCCAGTACTTC. Translation gives CAISEPRGGKWTQYF.

The genes are TRBV27 and TRBJ2-1; TRBD2 matches 14 bases. J lost 9 bases, V lost 5 bases, and 6 bases had no gene match. There are 15 residues in the CDR3. Germline-derived CDR1 and CDR2 are MNHEY and SMNVEV (reference sequence). The CDR3 loop reads CASSLSTSGRGEQFF. CDR3 DNA: TGTGCCAGCAGTCTCTCGACTAGCGGGAGGGGTGAGCAGTTCTTC.

About this clonotype: A much larger clone lies a single base off, so this may be a read error. The rearrangement links TRBV27 to TRBJ2-5; D perhaps matches TRBD2 (5 bases). The germline CDR1 and CDR2 sequences are MNHEY and SMNVEV (reference sequence). The length of the CDR3 is 15 residues. Here the CDR3 reads CASTLTAGRRETQYF. CDR3 DNA: TGTGCCAGCACTTTAACGGCGGGCAGGAGGGAGACCCAGTACTTC.

This clonotype was counted only a few times. The CDR3 sequence is CASSFGGGRFSPLHF. In DNA form, the CDR3 reads TGTGCCAGCAGCTTTGGCGGGGGAAGATTTTCACCCCTCCACTTT. V is TRBV5-5 and J is TRBJ1-6, with D possibly TRBD1 on 5 matching bases. CDR3 length: 15 residues. The germline CDR1 and CDR2 sequences are SGHKS and YYEKEE (reference sequence). Trimming took off 2 bases at V and 9 bases at J, with 15 bases between the two ends.

As for this clonotype: One end of the junction does not line up with germline, which may come from a read error. The CDR3 DNA sequence: TGTGCCAGCAGTTTAAACTCGGGAGGGCGAGAGACCAAGTACTTC. Amino acid sequence: CASSLNSGGRETKYF. This chain joins TRBV12-3 or TRBV12-4 and TRBJ2-5; 8 bases agree with TRBD2. The CDR3 is 15 residues long.

The rearrangement joins TRBV20-1 to TRBJ2-6; 9 bases align to TRBD1. This CDR3 is 18 amino acids long. V lost 1 base and J lost 1; bases outside the gene matches: 8. Germline V gene data show CDR1 as DFQATT and CDR2 as SNEGSKA (reference sequence). CDR3 sequence reads: CSARVRQGEFSGANVLTF. CDR3 DNA sequence: TGCAGTGCTAGAGTCCGACAGGGGGAATTTTCTGGGGCCAACGTCCTGACTTTC.

This clonotype occurred many times. This chain links TRBV10-2 with TRBJ2-1; D might be TRBD2 (6 bases). Trimming left V 0 bases short and J 1 base short, with 22 bases between. The germline CDR1 and CDR2 sequences are WSHSY and SAAADI. The CDR3 is 20 residues long. For the CDR3, the DNA is TGCGCCAGCAGTGAGTCGTACGGGGGATCCAGAGGCGTATCCTACAATGAGCAGTTCTTC. Its protein product is CASSESYGGSRGVSYNEQFF.

The chain carries TRBV6-1 and TRBJ2-7; either TRBD1 or TRBD2 may supply D (5 bases each). V shed 3 bases and J shed 5 bases, with 20 bases lying between them. The V gene's germline CDR1 is MNHNS and CDR2 SASEGT. This CDR3 contains 16 residues. The CDR3 nucleotides are TGTGCCAGCAGTGATCGCGTGGGACCCCTGGGCGACGAGCAGTACTTC. It yields the protein CASSDRVGPLGDEQYF.

This clonotype was found many times. The chain uses TRBV12-3 or TRBV12-4 and TRBJ1-6; tentatively, D is TRBD1 (6 bases). The CDR3 is 12 residues long. V lost 2 bases and J 11 bases, leaving 7 bases between the germline ends. The CDR3: CASSLQGPPLHF. The CDR3, as DNA: TGTGCCAGCAGTTTACAGGGGCCACCCCTCCACTTT.